The 28 T cell receptor beta chains in this list originate from one sample, sequenced in a study of cytomegalovirus exposure and HLA in healthy donors. PCR primers comprised 60 Vbeta and 13 Jbeta primers. Produced via immunoSEQ multiplex PCR; TCRdb's table is partial and in-frame only. The repertoire holds about 110,000 clones, around three quarters seen once, with almost 3% in the top ten. Input material: PBMCs. These receptors originate from a woman in her late teens or twenties in good health and CMV-seropositive.

The chain employs TRBV27 and TRBJ1-2; D call uncertain. The V and J ends lost 2 bases and 3 bases respectively, with 10 bases between them. This CDR3 contains 14 residues. Germline CDR1 is MNHEY and CDR2 is SMNVEV (reference sequence). Here the CDR3 reads CASSLRGSHYGYTF. The CDR3 coding sequence is TGTGCCAGCAGTTTAAGAGGCAGCCACTATGGCTACACCTTC.

V is TRBV27 and J is TRBJ2-3, with TRBD1 matching 8 bases. Looked up from germline, CDR1 is MNHEY and CDR2 is SMNVEV (reference sequence). The CDR3 has 16 residues. Trimming removed 5 bases from V and 5 bases from J; junction bases left unmatched: 12. CDR3 in DNA: TGTGCCAGCAGTATAATTTCAGGGGGCCCGGGAGATACGCAGTATTTT. Translation: CASSIISGGPGDTQYF.

This clone has more than one count but fewer than ten. The chain couples TRBV6-5 to TRBJ2-5; 8 bases are a match to TRBD2. TRBJ2-7 matches the DNA end more closely, so the J call is doubtful. CDR1 MNHEY and CDR2 SVGAGI come from the germline V gene. This CDR3 has 12 amino acids. In nucleotides, the CDR3 is TGTGCCACGGGGACTAGTAGCTACGAGCAGTACTTC. It codes for CATGTSSYEQYF.

This clone turned up a few times. V usage is TRBV28 and J usage is TRBJ1-1; a possible D gene is TRBD1 (6 bases). This CDR3 contains 13 residues. CDR1 and CDR2 (germline): MDHEN, SYDVKM. The CDR3 loop reads CATVKGTPTEAFF. Written as DNA, the CDR3 is TGTGCTACTGTCAAAGGGACACCCACTGAAGCTTTCTTT.

V gene TRBV4-1 combines with J gene TRBJ2-1, with TRBD2 identical over 10 bases. V dropped 3 bases and J dropped 7; count of bases not matched to a gene: 6. This CDR3 spans 15 amino acids. Germline lookup yields CDR1 MGHRA and CDR2 YSYEKL. Here the CDR3 reads CASSHPTSGSNEQFF. Written as DNA, the CDR3 is TGCGCCAGCAGCCACCCGACTAGCGGGTCAAATGAGCAGTTCTTC.

This sequence joins TRBV5-3 and TRBJ1-2; no clear D. TRBV5-3 falls under the ORF class, with uncertain function. V dropped 7 bases and J dropped 7 bases, with 23 bases sitting between them. The CDR3 is 15 amino acids. The CDR3 region is CARALKHPDASGYTF. The CDR3 DNA is TGTGCCAGAGCCCTCAAACATCCCGATGCATCTGGCTACACCTTC.

V is TRBV5-4 and J is TRBJ2-3, with 14 positions matching TRBD2. This CDR3 has 16 residues. Germline V CDR1 and CDR2: SGHNT, YYREEE (reference sequence). V was clipped by 4 bases and J by 3 bases; unmatched bases: 4. The CDR3 nucleotides are TGTGCCAGCAGCCCTGGGACTAGCGGGAGTACAGATACGCAGTATTTT. It encodes CASSPGTSGSTDTQYF.

This chain uses TRBV28 with TRBJ1-3; possibly TRBD1 for D (5 bases). Germline values: CDR1 MDHEN, CDR2 SYDVKM. Trimming left V 5 bases short and J 0 bases short, with 11 bases between. The CDR3 spans 15 residues. The CDR3 reads CASSLQVFSGNTIYF. In DNA, the CDR3 is TGTGCCAGCAGTCTACAGGTGTTCTCTGGAAACACCATATATTTT.

The chain joins TRBV19 to TRBJ2-1; D perhaps matches TRBD2 (5 bases). Looked up from germline, CDR1 is LNHDA and CDR2 is SQIVND (reference sequence). The CDR3 loop spans 12 amino acids. V lost 7 bases and J 8 bases, leaving 12 bases between the germline ends. The CDR3 sequence: CASISAGDEQFF. The CDR3 DNA reads as TGTGCCAGTATCTCCGCGGGTGATGAGCAGTTCTTC.

A word on this clone: At one end, the junction sequence differs from germline, possibly due to a read error. The rearrangement joins TRBV4-1 to TRBJ2-7, with no clear D. Germline V gene sequence: CDR1 MGHRA, CDR2 YSYEKL. The CDR3 spans 11 residues. CDR3 in amino acids: CASSQAYEQYF. The DNA for the CDR3 is TGTGCCAGCAGCCAAGCTTACGAGCAGTACTTC.

The rearrangement links TRBV15 to TRBJ1-1; perhaps TRBD1 as D (5 bases). The germline V gene has CDR1 LNHNV and CDR2 YYDKDF (reference sequence). The CDR3 totals 15 residues. V was shortened by 0 bases and J by 5 bases, with 13 bases between the two germline ends. This chain's CDR3 is CATSRDPRENTEAFF. In nucleotides, the CDR3 is TGTGCCACCAGCAGAGATCCCAGGGAAAATACTGAAGCTTTCTTT.

The chain couples TRBV11-2 to TRBJ2-6, with 12 bases that match TRBD1. Germline V gene sequence: CDR1 SGHAT, CDR2 FQNNGV. The CDR3 has 18 amino acids. Trimming cost V 6 bases and J 0 bases; bases outside gene matches: 6. CDR3 amino acids: CASSYPGQGASGANVLTF. CDR3 nucleotide sequence: TGTGCCAGCAGTTACCCGGGACAGGGGGCCTCTGGGGCCAACGTCCTGACTTTC. Looking up the rest from reference TRBV11-2 and TRBJ2-6 gives the full variable domain: EAGVAQSPRYKIIEKRQSVAFWCNPISGHATLYWYQQILGQGPKLLIQFQNNGVVDDSQLPKDRFSAERLKGVDSTLKIQPAKLEDSAVYLCASSYPGQGASGANVLTFGAGSRLTVL.

J is TRBJ2-1 and V is TRBV5-1, with 7 bases that match TRBD2. The CDR3 consists of 14 residues. V lost 0 bases, J lost 5 bases, and 2 bases stayed unmatched. The germline V gene encodes CDR1 SGHRS and CDR2 YFSETQ. CDR3 region: CASSLAAGDNEQFF. The DNA of the CDR3 is TGCGCCAGCAGCTTGGCGGCGGGAGACAATGAGCAGTTCTTC.

The genes are TRBV28 and TRBJ2-7; D is possibly TRBD2 (7 bases). V was trimmed by 7 bases and J by 0 bases, leaving 25 bases between them. This CDR3 comprises 18 residues. CDR1 and CDR2 (germline): MDHEN, SYDVKM. The CDR3 loop reads CASTWTRGGWEISYEQYF. In DNA form, the CDR3 reads TGTGCCAGCACCTGGACTAGAGGGGGGTGGGAGATCTCCTACGAGCAGTACTTC.

The chain combines TRBV10-3 with TRBJ1-1, with D unclear. The CDR3 extends over 14 amino acids. V was shortened by 1 base and J by 4 bases, with 10 bases between the two germline ends. The germline gives CDR1 ENHRY, CDR2 SYGVKD. Here the CDR3 reads CAISEYGEGTEAFF. In DNA form, the CDR3 reads TGTGCCATCAGTGAGTACGGGGAGGGCACTGAAGCTTTCTTT.

The chain recombines TRBV7-9 with TRBJ1-1, with TRBD1 identical over 11 bases. The CDR3 extends over 14 amino acids. V gave up 3 bases and J gave up 5 bases; unmatched junction bases: 2. Germline V gene lookup returns CDR1 SEHNR and CDR2 FQNEAQ (reference sequence). This chain's CDR3 is CASSLDRGHTEAFF. In DNA form, the CDR3 reads TGTGCCAGCAGCTTGGACAGGGGGCATACTGAAGCTTTCTTT.

The chain links TRBV7-9 to TRBJ1-1; maybe TRBD1 (5 bases). CDR1 and CDR2 from the germline V gene are SEHNR and FQNEAQ (reference sequence). The CDR3 is 13 amino acids. V lost 3 bases and J lost 4, with 9 bases in between. The CDR3 nucleotides read TGTGCCAGCAGCTTTATCAGGGCCACTGAAGCTTTCTTT. Residues: CASSFIRATEAFF.

The chain has TRBV7-8 and TRBJ2-3; no firm D call. Between the trimmed V and J ends, which lost 1 base and 2 bases, there was a span of 4 bases. In germline, CDR1 is SGHVS, CDR2 FQNEAQ. The CDR3 length is 13 residues. CDR3 in amino acids: CASSLGLTDTQYF. The DNA of the CDR3 is TGTGCCAGCAGCTTAGGACTCACAGATACGCAGTATTTT.

This clone came up once. The chain couples TRBV5-1 to TRBJ2-3; 8 nucleotides align to TRBD1. The germline CDR1 and CDR2 sequences are SGHRS and YFSETQ. The CDR3 runs 16 residues. The V and J ends lost 5 bases and 0 bases, in that order; junction bases with no gene match: 8. The CDR3 DNA follows: TGCGCCAGCAGGACCGGGACAGGCTACAGCACAGATACGCAGTATTTT. It specifies CASRTGTGYSTDTQYF.

The chain employs TRBV7-6 and TRBJ2-7; 10 nucleotides align to TRBD1. The CDR3 is made up of 16 amino acids. V lost 5 bases, J lost 4 bases, and 11 bases stayed unmatched. Germline loops: CDR1 SGHVS, CDR2 FNYEAQ. In DNA, the CDR3 is TGTGCCAGCAGCACCACGCCGGGACAGGGGATTTACGAGCAGTACTTC. The encoded protein is CASSTTPGQGIYEQYF.

The rearrangement uses TRBV4-1 and TRBJ2-1; weak D call: TRBD2 (5 bases). The CDR3 runs 16 residues. V gave up 4 bases and J gave up 0 bases, with 13 bases separating them. CDR1 and CDR2 (germline): MGHRA, YSYEKL. The CDR3 is CASSPRGLSSYNEQFF. Here the CDR3 DNA reads TGCGCCAGCAGCCCTCGGGGTCTTAGCTCCTACAATGAGCAGTTCTTC.

The chain combines TRBV2 with TRBJ1-2; D may be TRBD1 (5 bases). The V gene lost 3 bases and the J gene lost 4 bases, with 12 bases spanning the gap. CDR1 is SNHLY, CDR2 FYNNEI, per germline. This CDR3 region has 14 residues. The CDR3 here is CASSEAGMSYGYTF. The CDR3, as DNA: TGTGCCAGCAGTGAGGCAGGGATGAGCTATGGCTACACCTTC.

This clone was counted between two and nine times. The gene calls are TRBV5-4 and TRBJ1-4; TRBD1 matches at 10 bases. CDR1 and CDR2 (germline): SGHNT, YYREEE (reference sequence). V lost 4 bases, J lost 3 bases, and 3 bases stayed unmatched. The CDR3 is 15 amino acids. The CDR3 here is CASSRTGGANEKLFF. The CDR3 DNA sequence: TGTGCCAGCAGCCGGACAGGGGGGGCTAATGAAAAACTGTTTTTT.

The chain employs TRBV7-9 and TRBJ2-7, with TRBD2 identical over 13 bases. The germline gives CDR1 SEHNR, CDR2 FQNEAQ (reference sequence). The trim removed 5 bases at V and 3 bases at J, leaving 4 bases unmatched. The CDR3 covers 15 residues. CDR3 sequence reads: CASSTLAGGVYEQYF. The CDR3 DNA sequence: TGTGCCAGCAGCACACTAGCGGGAGGGGTCTACGAGCAGTACTTC.

This clone was observed a few times. This chain joins TRBV9 and TRBJ2-3, with D perhaps TRBD2 (7 bases). V lost 3 bases and J lost 4, with 9 bases in between. CDR1 and CDR2 (germline): SGDLS, YYNGEE. The CDR3 length is 13 residues. CDR3 amino acids: CASSGGGSDTQYF. The DNA of the CDR3 is TGTGCCAGCAGCGGGGGGGGCTCAGATACGCAGTATTTT. Filled out from reference TRBV9 and TRBJ2-3, the complete variable domain reads DSGVTQTPKHLITATGQRVTLRCSPRSGDLSVYWYQQSLDQGLQFLIQYYNGEERAKGNILERFSAQQFPDLHSELNLSSLELGDSALYFCASSGGGSDTQYFGPGTRLTVL.

The chain employs TRBV4-1 and TRBJ2-5; TRBD2 matches at 10 bases. Germline V gene data show CDR1 as MGHRA and CDR2 as YSYEKL. The CDR3 has 13 amino acids. The junction had 4 bases not matched to a gene; V was cut back by 8 bases and J by 4 bases. This CDR3 reads CASCRLAGETQYF. CDR3 bases: TGCGCCAGCTGTCGACTAGCGGGAGAGACCCAGTACTTC.

J is TRBJ2-6 and V is TRBV6-5; no firm D call. The germline V gene has CDR1 MNHEY and CDR2 SVGAGI. This CDR3 spans 15 amino acids. V lost 6 bases to trimming and J lost 0 bases, with 9 bases between them. CDR3 coding DNA: TGTGCCAGCAGGGAGCAAGGCTCTGGGGCCAACGTCCTGACTTTC. Protein sequence: CASREQGSGANVLTF.

The chain recombines TRBV9 with TRBJ2-1; D is ambiguous. This CDR3 has 16 amino acids. V was clipped by 4 bases and J by 0 bases, with 14 bases between them. Looked up from germline, CDR1 is SGDLS and CDR2 is YYNGEE. For the CDR3, the DNA is TGTGCCAGCAGCCCACCTACTGGGCTCTCCTACAATGAGCAGTTCTTC. Its protein product is CASSPPTGLSYNEQFF.